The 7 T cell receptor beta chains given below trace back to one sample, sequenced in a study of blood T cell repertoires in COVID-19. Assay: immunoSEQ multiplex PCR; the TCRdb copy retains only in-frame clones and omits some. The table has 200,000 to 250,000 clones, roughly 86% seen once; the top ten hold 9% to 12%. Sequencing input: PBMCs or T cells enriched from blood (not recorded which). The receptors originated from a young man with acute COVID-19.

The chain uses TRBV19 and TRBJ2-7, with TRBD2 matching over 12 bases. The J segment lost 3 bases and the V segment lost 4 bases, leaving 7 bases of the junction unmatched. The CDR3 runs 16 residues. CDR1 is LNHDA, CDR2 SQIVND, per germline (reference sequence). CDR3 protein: CASSTPTSGSIYEQYF. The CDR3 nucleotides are TGTGCCAGTAGTACTCCGACTAGCGGGAGTATCTACGAGCAGTACTTC.

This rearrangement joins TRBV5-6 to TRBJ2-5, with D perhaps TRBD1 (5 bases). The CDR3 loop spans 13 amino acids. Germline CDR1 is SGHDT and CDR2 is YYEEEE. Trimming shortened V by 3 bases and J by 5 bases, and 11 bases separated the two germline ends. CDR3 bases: TGTGCCAGCAGCTCGCTGGGGCCGGAGACCCAGTACTTC. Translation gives CASSSLGPETQYF.

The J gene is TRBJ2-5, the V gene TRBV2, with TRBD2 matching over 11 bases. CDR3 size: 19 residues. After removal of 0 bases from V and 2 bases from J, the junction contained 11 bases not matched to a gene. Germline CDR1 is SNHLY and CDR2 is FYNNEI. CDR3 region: CASSEALTSGSPGQETQYF. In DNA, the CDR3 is TGTGCCAGCAGTGAAGCGCTTACTAGCGGGAGCCCCGGGCAAGAGACCCAGTACTTC.

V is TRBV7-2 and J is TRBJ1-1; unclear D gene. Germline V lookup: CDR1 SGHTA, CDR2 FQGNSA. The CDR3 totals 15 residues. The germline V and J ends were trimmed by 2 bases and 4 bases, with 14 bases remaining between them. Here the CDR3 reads CASSLTAGAGTEAFF. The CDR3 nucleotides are TGTGCCAGCAGCTTAACGGCGGGCGCGGGCACTGAAGCTTTCTTT.

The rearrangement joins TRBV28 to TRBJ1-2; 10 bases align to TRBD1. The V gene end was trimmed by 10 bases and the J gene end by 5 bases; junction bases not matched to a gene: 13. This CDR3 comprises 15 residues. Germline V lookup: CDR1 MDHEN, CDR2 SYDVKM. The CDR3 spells CATLTGGLAAYGYTF. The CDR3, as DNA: TGTGCCACCCTGACAGGGGGCCTCGCCGCTTATGGCTACACCTTC.

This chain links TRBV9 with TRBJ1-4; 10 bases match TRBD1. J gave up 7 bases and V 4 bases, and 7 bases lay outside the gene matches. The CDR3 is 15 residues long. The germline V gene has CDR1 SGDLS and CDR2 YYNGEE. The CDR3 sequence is CASSPRQGAGEKLFF. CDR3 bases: TGTGCCAGCAGCCCACGACAGGGGGCAGGTGAAAAACTGTTTTTT.

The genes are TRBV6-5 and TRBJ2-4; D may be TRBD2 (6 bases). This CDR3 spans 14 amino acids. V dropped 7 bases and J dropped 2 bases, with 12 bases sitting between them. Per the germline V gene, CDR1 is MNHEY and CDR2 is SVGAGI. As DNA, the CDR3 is TGTGCCAGCAAGCAGGGAGGAACCAAAAACATTCAGTACTTC. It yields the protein CASKQGGTKNIQYF.